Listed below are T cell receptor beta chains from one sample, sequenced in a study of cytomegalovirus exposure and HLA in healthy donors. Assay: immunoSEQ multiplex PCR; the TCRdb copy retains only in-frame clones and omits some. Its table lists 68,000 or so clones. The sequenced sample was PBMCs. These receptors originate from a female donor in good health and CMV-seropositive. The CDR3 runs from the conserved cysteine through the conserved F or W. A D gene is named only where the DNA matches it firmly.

CDR3nt: TGTGCCAGCAGCGTAGGAGTGGGGGGGACCTACGAGCAGTACTTC; CDR3aa: CASSVGVGGTYEQYF; j_gene: TRBJ2-7; d_gene: TRBD2; v_gene: TRBV9
CDR3nt: TGCGCCAGCAGCTTGGCCCTTGAGGCATTAAAAGAAGATACGCAGTATTTT; CDR3aa: CASSLALEALKEDTQYF; j_gene: TRBJ2-3; d_gene: .; v_gene: TRBV5-1
CDR3nt: TGTGCCAGCAGCTATAACGAAGGTCTAGCGGGAGGGCCTCGTGAGACCCAGTACTTC; CDR3aa: CASSYNEGLAGGPRETQYF; j_gene: TRBJ2-5; d_gene: TRBD2; v_gene: TRBV7-2
CDR3nt: TGTGCCAGTAGTGGGGTAGCGGGAACCAATGAGCAGTTCTTC; CDR3aa: CASSGVAGTNEQFF; j_gene: TRBJ2-1; d_gene: TRBD2; v_gene: TRBV19
CDR3nt: TGTGCCTGGGTTGAAGGAGCTGAAGCTTTCTTT; CDR3aa: CAWVEGAEAFF; j_gene: TRBJ1-1; d_gene: .; v_gene: TRBV30
CDR3nt: TGTGCCAGCAGAGCGACAGGGGGGAACACCGGGGAGCTGTTTTTT; CDR3aa: CASRATGGNTGELFF; j_gene: TRBJ2-2; d_gene: TRBD1; v_gene: TRBV6-4
CDR3nt: TGTGCCAGCAGCTGGGGGACAGGGACCACCTACGAGCAGTACTTC; CDR3aa: CASSWGTGTTYEQYF; j_gene: TRBJ2-7; d_gene: TRBD1; v_gene: TRBV7-8
CDR3nt: TGTGCCAGCAGTGCACCGAGCCGTGTGGACGAGCAGTACTTC; CDR3aa: CASSAPSRVDEQYF; j_gene: TRBJ2-7; d_gene: .; v_gene: TRBV25-1
CDR3nt: TGTGCCTGGGATCCGGGACTAGCGGGGGGGTACCAAGAGGCCCAGTACTTC; CDR3aa: CAWDPGLAGGYQEAQYF; j_gene: TRBJ2-5; d_gene: TRBD2; v_gene: TRBV30
CDR3nt: TGCGCCAGCAGCCAACCCGGGACAGGGGAGACCCAGTACTTC; CDR3aa: CASSQPGTGETQYF; j_gene: TRBJ2-5; d_gene: TRBD1; v_gene: TRBV4-1
CDR3nt: TGTGCCAGCAGCTTATTAGGGGGGGGGTCGATCTTC; CDR3aa: CASSLLGGGSIF; j_gene: TRBJ2-1; d_gene: .; v_gene: TRBV7-9
CDR3nt: TGTGCCAGCAGCTTAGTGGCGGACGAGCAGTACTTC; CDR3aa: CASSLVADEQYF; j_gene: TRBJ2-7; d_gene: .; v_gene: TRBV7-8
CDR3nt: TGTGCCAGCAGGACTAGCGGCAACTACAATGAGCAGTTCTTC; CDR3aa: CASRTSGNYNEQFF; j_gene: TRBJ2-1; d_gene: TRBD2; v_gene: TRBV2
CDR3nt: TGTGCCAGCATGGGGCCCGGGGAGCTGTTTTTT; CDR3aa: CASMGPGELFF; j_gene: TRBJ2-2; d_gene: .; v_gene: TRBV6-1
CDR3nt: TGCGCCAGCAGCTTGGGACTAGCGGGAGGTCCAGCCTACAATGAGCAGTTCTTC; CDR3aa: CASSLGLAGGPAYNEQFF; j_gene: TRBJ2-1; d_gene: TRBD2; v_gene: TRBV5-1
CDR3nt: TGTGCCACCAGCACGGACCAGGGGGCAAGGGTGAATACTGAAGCTTTCTTT; CDR3aa: CATSTDQGARVNTEAFF; j_gene: TRBJ1-1; d_gene: TRBD1; v_gene: TRBV15
CDR3nt: TGCGCCAGCAGCACCGGACTAGCGGGGGGCACCGGGGAGCTGTTTTTT; CDR3aa: CASSTGLAGGTGELFF; j_gene: TRBJ2-2; d_gene: TRBD2; v_gene: TRBV5-1
CDR3nt: TGTGCCAGCAGCCAAACCGGGACTTTAAACACTGAAGCTTTCTTT; CDR3aa: CASSQTGTLNTEAFF; j_gene: TRBJ1-1; d_gene: .; v_gene: TRBV5-4
CDR3nt: TGTGCCAGCTTTGAGGGAAGGTACACTGAAGCTTTCTTT; CDR3aa: CASFEGRYTEAFF; j_gene: TRBJ1-1; d_gene: .; v_gene: TRBV6-6
CDR3nt: TGTGCCAGCAGTTTATTTCCAGGGGCTAATGAAAAACTGTTTTTT; CDR3aa: CASSLFPGANEKLFF; j_gene: TRBJ1-4; d_gene: .; v_gene: TRBV27
CDR3nt: TGTGCCAGGCTAGCGGGGGGTATCAGGAGTGAGCAGTTCTTC; CDR3aa: CARLAGGIRSEQFF; j_gene: TRBJ2-1; d_gene: TRBD2; v_gene: TRBV2
CDR3nt: TGCGCCAGCAGCCAAGACGCGGCGGCGTTAAATGAAAAACTGTTTTTT; CDR3aa: CASSQDAAALNEKLFF; j_gene: TRBJ1-4; d_gene: .; v_gene: TRBV4-1
CDR3nt: TGTGCCAGCAGCCCCCCAGGCATGAACACTGAAGCTTTCTTT; CDR3aa: CASSPPGMNTEAFF; j_gene: TRBJ1-1; d_gene: .; v_gene: TRBV14
CDR3nt: TGTGCCAGCAGTTGGTCGGGGGGTAACACTGAAGCTTTCTTT; CDR3aa: CASSWSGGNTEAFF; j_gene: TRBJ1-1; d_gene: .; v_gene: TRBV28
CDR3nt: TGTGCCAGCTCACCACCTAGTGCAGATACGCAGTATTTT; CDR3aa: CASSPPSADTQYF; j_gene: TRBJ2-3; d_gene: .; v_gene: TRBV18
CDR3nt: TGTGCCAGCAGCACCGGACAGGGACGGTTACCTTACGAGCAGTACTTC; CDR3aa: CASSTGQGRLPYEQYF; j_gene: TRBJ2-7; d_gene: TRBD1; v_gene: TRBV5-6
CDR3nt: TGCGCCAGCAGTGAGCAGTCTAATCAGCCCCAGCATTTT; CDR3aa: CASSEQSNQPQHF; j_gene: TRBJ1-5; d_gene: .; v_gene: TRBV10-2
CDR3nt: TGTGCCAGCTCACCCAACAGGGGAGATAATTCACCCCTCCACTTT; CDR3aa: CASSPNRGDNSPLHF; j_gene: TRBJ1-6; d_gene: TRBD1; v_gene: TRBV18
CDR3nt: TGCAGCGTTGCCCCAATGCAGAATGAGCAGTTCTTC; CDR3aa: CSVAPMQNEQFF; j_gene: TRBJ2-1; d_gene: .; v_gene: TRBV29-1
CDR3nt: TGTGCCAGCAGTTTATCGGGACAGGGGGCGGGAGAGCAGTACTTC; CDR3aa: CASSLSGQGAGEQYF; j_gene: TRBJ2-7; d_gene: TRBD1; v_gene: TRBV27
CDR3nt: TGTGCCACCTCCTACGCCGGTAATAATGAAAAACTGTTTTTT; CDR3aa: CATSYAGNNEKLFF; j_gene: TRBJ1-4; d_gene: .; v_gene: TRBV7-2
CDR3nt: TGTGCCTGGAGTCCAGCTAGGGAGATCGGGTCCCTCCACTTT; CDR3aa: CAWSPAREIGSLHF; j_gene: TRBJ1-6; d_gene: .; v_gene: TRBV30
CDR3nt: TGTGCCATCAGCCTTACTAACAATGAGCAGTTCTTC; CDR3aa: CAISLTNNEQFF; j_gene: TRBJ2-1; d_gene: .; v_gene: TRBV10-3
CDR3nt: TGTGCCAGCAGTTTGAGGCGGGAAAAACTGTTTTTT; CDR3aa: CASSLRREKLFF; j_gene: TRBJ1-4; d_gene: .; v_gene: TRBV28
CDR3nt: TGTGCCAGTAGTCGGACGGCAGGGCCGGTGGGGGAGCAGTACTTC; CDR3aa: CASSRTAGPVGEQYF; j_gene: TRBJ2-7; d_gene: .; v_gene: TRBV19
CDR3nt: TGTGCCAGTAGTAACTCGGCACCGTGGGGGGATGAGCAGTTCTTC; CDR3aa: CASSNSAPWGDEQFF; j_gene: TRBJ2-1; d_gene: .; v_gene: TRBV19
CDR3nt: TGTGCCTGGAGTACCTCCGGGACTACGGCAGATACGCAGTATTTT; CDR3aa: CAWSTSGTTADTQYF; j_gene: TRBJ2-3; d_gene: TRBD2; v_gene: TRBV30
CDR3nt: TGTGCCAGCAGTTACTCGGACAGTAGCTCCTACGAGCAGTACTTC; CDR3aa: CASSYSDSSSYEQYF; j_gene: TRBJ2-7; d_gene: .; v_gene: TRBV6-6
CDR3nt: TGCAGCGTTGATCCGTCAGGGGAGGGGGAGACCCAGTACTTC; CDR3aa: CSVDPSGEGETQYF; j_gene: TRBJ2-5; d_gene: .; v_gene: TRBV29-1
CDR3nt: TGTGCCAGCAGCCAACGGGAGACGGTAAAGACCCAGTACTTC; CDR3aa: CASSQRETVKTQYF; j_gene: TRBJ2-5; d_gene: .; v_gene: TRBV7-9
CDR3nt: TGTGCCAGCAGCTTAGCGGGAGGGAGCTCCTACGAGCAGTACTTC; CDR3aa: CASSLAGGSSYEQYF; j_gene: TRBJ2-7; d_gene: TRBD2; v_gene: TRBV7-9
CDR3nt: TGTGCCAGCAGTGTTGAAGGGGTAGTTGGTGAAAAACTGTTTTTT; CDR3aa: CASSVEGVVGEKLFF; j_gene: TRBJ1-4; d_gene: .; v_gene: TRBV2
CDR3nt: TGTGCCAGCAGTTTATCCAACGACAGGGTTGGCTACGAGCAGTACTTC; CDR3aa: CASSLSNDRVGYEQYF; j_gene: TRBJ2-7; d_gene: TRBD1; v_gene: TRBV27
CDR3nt: TGTGCCAGCAGGGGGCGTGGGACAGGGAACTATGGCTACACCTTC; CDR3aa: CASRGRGTGNYGYTF; j_gene: TRBJ1-2; d_gene: TRBD1; v_gene: TRBV28
CDR3nt: TGTGCCAGCAGTTTACTAATCGAGCCTGCTTTCTTT; CDR3aa: CASSLLIEPAFF; j_gene: TRBJ1-1; d_gene: .; v_gene: TRBV28
CDR3nt: TGTGCCTGGAGTTACACGGGGGGGGCCTACGAGCAGTACTTC; CDR3aa: CAWSYTGGAYEQYF; j_gene: TRBJ2-7; d_gene: TRBD2; v_gene: TRBV30
CDR3nt: TGTGCCAGCAGCTTAGTTTTGGGCAATTCTTTTGGCGAGCAGTACTTC; CDR3aa: CASSLVLGNSFGEQYF; j_gene: TRBJ2-7; d_gene: .; v_gene: TRBV7-2
CDR3nt: TGTGCCTGGAGTGGTCGGGGGGGCTATGAGCAGTTCTTC; CDR3aa: CAWSGRGGYEQFF; j_gene: TRBJ2-1; d_gene: TRBD2; v_gene: TRBV30
CDR3nt: TGCGCCAGCAGCCGGACGGGGGGCATCTATGGCTACACCTTC; CDR3aa: CASSRTGGIYGYTF; j_gene: TRBJ1-2; d_gene: .; v_gene: TRBV4-1
CDR3nt: TGTGCCAGCAGCCCCTTGGGGCTTGTGTACGAGCAGTACTTC; CDR3aa: CASSPLGLVYEQYF; j_gene: TRBJ2-7; d_gene: .; v_gene: TRBV7-9
CDR3nt: TGTGCCAGCAGTGAGGCACAGGTGCATGGCTACACCTTC; CDR3aa: CASSEAQVHGYTF; j_gene: TRBJ1-2; d_gene: .; v_gene: TRBV2
CDR3nt: TGTGCCAGCAGGAAGCGGACAGCCAACACCGGGGAGCTGTTTTTT; CDR3aa: CASRKRTANTGELFF; j_gene: TRBJ2-2; d_gene: .; v_gene: TRBV27
CDR3nt: TGTGCCACCAGCAGAGATTCGACAGGGGACATCACAGATACGCAGTATTTT; CDR3aa: CATSRDSTGDITDTQYF; j_gene: TRBJ2-3; d_gene: TRBD1; v_gene: TRBV15